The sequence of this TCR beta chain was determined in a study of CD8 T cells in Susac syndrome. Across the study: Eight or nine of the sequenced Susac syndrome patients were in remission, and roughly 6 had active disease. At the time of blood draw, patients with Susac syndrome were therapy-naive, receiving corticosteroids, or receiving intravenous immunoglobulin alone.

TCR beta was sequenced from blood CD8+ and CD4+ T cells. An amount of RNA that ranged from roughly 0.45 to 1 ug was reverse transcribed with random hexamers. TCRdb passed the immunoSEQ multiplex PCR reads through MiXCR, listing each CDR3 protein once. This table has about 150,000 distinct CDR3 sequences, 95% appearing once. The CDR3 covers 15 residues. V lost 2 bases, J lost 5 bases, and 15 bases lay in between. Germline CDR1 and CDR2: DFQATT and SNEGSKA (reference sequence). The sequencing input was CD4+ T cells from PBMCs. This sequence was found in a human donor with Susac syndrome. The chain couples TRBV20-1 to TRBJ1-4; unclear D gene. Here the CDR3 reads CSARSGGNQNEKLFF. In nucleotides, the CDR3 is TGCAGTGCTAGATCGGGTGGAAACCAAAATGAAAAACTGTTTTTT.